This T cell receptor beta chain was sequenced during a study of blood T cell repertoires in COVID-19. Study-wide background: Nucleic acid was either cDNA or gDNA, and it came from T cells, B-cell-depleted T cells, or PBMCs.

Seattle patients were enrolled during active infection and followed longitudinally. The CDR3 covers 14 residues. V lost 7 bases and J lost 0, with 10 bases in between. Per the germline V gene, CDR1 is MDHEN and CDR2 is SYDVKM. Using immunoSEQ multiplex PCR, the repertoire was profiled, and TCRdb retains in-frame clones only, with some absent. The sample holds around 310,000 clones, 90% seen once. This clone was picked up one time. What was sequenced was peripheral blood. The chain uses TRBV28 and TRBJ1-3; tentative D call: TRBD1 (5 bases). This receptor was identified in a woman aged 40 to 50 with COVID-19, enrolled during active disease. CDR3: CASKLTGSGNTIYF. In nucleotides, the CDR3 is TGTGCCAGCAAACTAACAGGCTCTGGAAACACCATATATTTT.